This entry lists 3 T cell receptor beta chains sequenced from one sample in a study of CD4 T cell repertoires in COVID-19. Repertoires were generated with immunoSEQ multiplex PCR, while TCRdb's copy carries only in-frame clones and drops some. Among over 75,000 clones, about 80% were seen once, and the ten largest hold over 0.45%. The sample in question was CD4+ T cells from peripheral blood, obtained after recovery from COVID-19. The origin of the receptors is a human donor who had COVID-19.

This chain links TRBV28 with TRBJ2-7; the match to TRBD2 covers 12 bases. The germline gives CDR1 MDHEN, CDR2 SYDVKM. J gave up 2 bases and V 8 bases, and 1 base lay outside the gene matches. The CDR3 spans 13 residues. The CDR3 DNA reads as TGTGCCAGCCGGACTAGCGGGGCCTACGAGCAGTACTTC. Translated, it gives CASRTSGAYEQYF.

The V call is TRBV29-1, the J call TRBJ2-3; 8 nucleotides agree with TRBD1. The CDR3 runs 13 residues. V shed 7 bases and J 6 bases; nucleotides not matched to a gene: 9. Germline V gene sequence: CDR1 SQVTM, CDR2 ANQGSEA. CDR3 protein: CSASGGASDTQYF. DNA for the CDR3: TGCAGCGCTTCAGGGGGCGCGTCTGATACGCAGTATTTT.

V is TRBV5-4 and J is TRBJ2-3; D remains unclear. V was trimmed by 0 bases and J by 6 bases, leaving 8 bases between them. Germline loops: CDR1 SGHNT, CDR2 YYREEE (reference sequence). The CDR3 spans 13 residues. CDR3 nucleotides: TGTGCCAGCAGCTTGGTTGAACTGGATACGCAGTATTTT. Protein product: CASSLVELDTQYF.